A single sample is the source of the 22 T cell receptor beta chains below, sequenced in a study of cytomegalovirus exposure and HLA in healthy donors. Primers for the PCR totalled 60 Vbeta and 13 Jbeta. Using immunoSEQ multiplex PCR, the repertoire was profiled, and TCRdb retains in-frame clones only, with some absent. The sample contains nearly 110,000 clones, 73% of which appear only once. Sample: PBMCs. The receptors were sampled from a man between 25 and 39 years old in good health and CMV-seronegative.

On this clone itself: The sample carries other DNA sequences with the same CDR3. The chain links TRBV6-5 to TRBJ2-7, with TRBD2 identical over 11 bases. The germline V gene has CDR1 MNHEY and CDR2 SVGAGI. CDR3 size: 14 residues. V gave up 5 bases and J gave up 4 bases; unmatched junction bases: 4. This CDR3 is CASSPGTSGYEQYF. DNA for the CDR3: TGTGCCAGCAGTCCCGGGACTAGCGGTTACGAGCAGTACTTC.

This sequence joins TRBV5-1 and TRBJ2-2; 7 bases align to TRBD2. V shed 1 base, J shed 6 bases, and the junction held 3 bases outside the gene matches. There are 14 residues in the CDR3. Germline V gives CDR1 SGHRS, CDR2 YFSETQ. The CDR3 protein is CASSLTSDAGELFF. CDR3 DNA sequence: TGCGCCAGCAGCTTGACTAGCGACGCCGGGGAGCTGTTTTTT.

This rearrangement joins TRBV30 to TRBJ2-1, with 10 bases lining up with TRBD2. The CDR3 contains 15 residues. Germline lookup yields CDR1 GTSNPN and CDR2 SVGIG (reference sequence). The trim removed 1 base at V and 6 bases at J, leaving 6 bases unmatched. The CDR3 sequence: CAWSALAGAGNEQFF. The CDR3 nucleotides read TGTGCCTGGAGTGCTCTAGCGGGAGCCGGCAATGAGCAGTTCTTC.

This clone showed up just once. The chain is built from TRBV14 and TRBJ1-2, with a possible D match to TRBD1 (5 bases). Germline loops: CDR1 SGHDN, CDR2 FVKESK. The CDR3 contains 14 residues. The V and J ends lost 0 bases and 4 bases respectively, with 9 bases between them. This CDR3 reads CASSQEAGPYGYTF. The CDR3 DNA sequence: TGTGCCAGCAGCCAAGAGGCAGGGCCCTATGGCTACACCTTC.

The chain employs TRBV18 and TRBJ2-7, with D unresolved. This CDR3 comprises 14 residues. Looked up from germline, CDR1 is KGHSH and CDR2 is LQKENI. V lost 0 bases, J lost 2 bases, and 8 bases lay in between. DNA for the CDR3: TGTGCCAGCTCACCACCGTCCATCCCCTACGAGCAGTACTTC. Residues: CASSPPSIPYEQYF.

The gene calls are TRBV2 and TRBJ2-7, with 10 bases matching TRBD1. Trimming at V came to 7 bases and at J to 5 bases, leaving 5 bases not matched to a gene. This CDR3 contains 13 residues. Looked up from germline, CDR1 is SNHLY and CDR2 is FYNNEI. The DNA for the CDR3 is TGTGCCAGCAATGAGGGACAGGGGCACGAGCAGTACTTC. Protein product: CASNEGQGHEQYF.

This clone was observed once. This chain uses TRBV2 with TRBJ1-1; weak D call: TRBD1 (6 bases). Trimming took off 3 bases at V and 4 bases at J, with 12 bases between the two ends. The length of the CDR3 is 14 residues. Germline assignment: CDR1 SNHLY and CDR2 FYNNEI. In DNA, the CDR3 is TGTGCCAGCAGTGAGTTCGGGGGGCTCACTGAAGCTTTCTTT. Translation: CASSEFGGLTEAFF.

This chain connects TRBV29-1 to TRBJ1-1; D is perhaps TRBD1 (5 bases). CDR1 SQVTM and CDR2 ANQGSEA come from the germline V gene. The CDR3 covers 14 residues. V lost 1 base to trimming and J lost 4 bases, with 13 bases between them. CDR3 bases: TGCAGCGTTGAAGGACCTTTAGGGGTCACTGAAGCTTTCTTT. It codes for CSVEGPLGVTEAFF.

V gene TRBV27 combines with J gene TRBJ1-5; 7 nucleotides align to TRBD1. The ends lost 5 bases at V and 1 base at J; junction bases unmatched: 8. This CDR3 is built from 16 residues. The germline CDR1 and CDR2 sequences are MNHEY and SMNVEV (reference sequence). The CDR3 spells CASSRQGGLSNQPQHF. The CDR3 nucleotides read TGTGCCAGCAGTAGACAGGGAGGCCTAAGCAATCAGCCCCAGCATTTT.

This chain connects TRBV10-3 to TRBJ2-7; D is perhaps TRBD2 (6 bases). The V gene lost 8 bases and the J gene lost 4 bases, with 12 bases spanning the gap. Looked up from germline, CDR1 is ENHRY and CDR2 is SYGVKD. The CDR3 sequence is 12 residues long. CDR3 sequence: CAIGNSGYEQYF. DNA for the CDR3: TGTGCCATCGGAAATAGCGGATACGAGCAGTACTTC.

This clone has only one observation. J is TRBJ2-7 and V is TRBV11-2, with no clear D. The V gene's germline CDR1 is SGHAT and CDR2 FQNNGV. The CDR3 is 11 residues long. V lost 4 bases and J lost 3, with 4 bases in between. CDR3 sequence: CASSSYYEQYF. The CDR3 nucleotides are TGTGCCAGCAGCTCCTACTACGAGCAGTACTTC.

The chain combines TRBV5-1 with TRBJ2-3; 11 bases are a match to TRBD2. CDR3 length: 15 residues. The germline V gene has CDR1 SGHRS and CDR2 YFSETQ. With V trimmed by 3 bases and J by 2 bases, 2 bases remained unmatched. The CDR3: CASSSTSGNTDTQYF. The CDR3 DNA sequence: TGCGCCAGCAGCTCGACTAGCGGGAACACAGATACGCAGTATTTT.

A note on this clone: Its ends do not fully match the called genes, so a read error is possible. The rearrangement uses TRBV9 and TRBJ1-2; 7 bases match TRBD1. Per germline, CDR1 SGDLS and CDR2 YYNGEE. CDR3 length equals 16 residues. The CDR3 DNA sequence: TGTGCCAGCAGCGTAGCCCCGACAGGGACAACCTATGGCTACCCCTTC. It translates to CASSVAPTGTTYGYPF. Combining the CDR3 with reference TRBV9 and TRBJ1-2 gives the whole variable domain DSGVTQTPKHLITATGQRVTLRCSPRSGDLSVYWYQQSLDQGLQFLIQYYNGEERAKGNILERFSAQQFPDLHSELNLSSLELGDSALYFCASSVAPTGTTYGYPFGSGTRLTVV.

This clone has a handful of counts. The V and J genes are TRBV5-1 and TRBJ1-1; D possibly corresponds to TRBD1 (6 bases). There are 16 residues in the CDR3. Between the trimmed V and J ends, which lost 2 bases and 1 base, there was a span of 15 bases. The germline V gene has CDR1 SGHRS and CDR2 YFSETQ. The CDR3 sequence is CASSFTWTARNTEAFF. The CDR3 DNA follows: TGCGCCAGCAGCTTCACCTGGACAGCTAGGAACACTGAAGCTTTCTTT.

The V call is TRBV6-1, the J call TRBJ1-5; 9 nucleotides agree with TRBD1. Germline CDR1 and CDR2: MNHNS and SASEGT. CDR3 length: 15 amino acids. CDR3 bases: TGTGCTACGGGACAGGGATCGCGAAGCAATCAGCCCCAGCATTTT. Translating gives CATGQGSRSNQPQHF.

The CDR3 protein is CASSWRREGEDTQYF. The CDR3, as DNA: TGCGCCAGCAGCTGGCGGCGGGAGGGCGAAGATACGCAGTATTTT. The chain employs TRBV5-1 and TRBJ2-3, with 9 bases identical to TRBD2. Trimming at V came to 3 bases and at J to 5 bases, leaving 7 bases not matched to a gene. From germline, CDR1 is SGHRS and CDR2 YFSETQ. This CDR3 is built from 15 residues.

V is TRBV7-8 and J is TRBJ2-1, with D perhaps TRBD2 (6 bases). The CDR3 spans 15 residues. V was clipped by 8 bases and J by 0 bases, with 14 bases between them. Per the germline V gene, CDR1 is SGHVS and CDR2 is FQNEAQ. The CDR3 loop reads CASGSSASSYNEQFF. The CDR3 DNA follows: TGTGCCAGCGGGTCTAGCGCTAGCTCCTACAATGAGCAGTTCTTC.

The CDR3 reads CASSARQGSSGNTIYF. CDR3 bases: TGTGCCAGCAGCGCACGACAGGGGAGCTCTGGAAACACCATATATTTT. The chain uses TRBV13 and TRBJ1-3; 8 nucleotides align to TRBD1. In germline, CDR1 is PRHDT, CDR2 FYEKMQ (reference sequence). Trimming at V came to 5 bases and at J to 0 bases, leaving 6 bases not matched to a gene. The CDR3 covers 16 residues. Full variable domain (outside the CDR3, taken from reference TRBV13 and TRBJ1-3): AAGVIQSPRHLIKEKRETATLKCYPIPRHDTVYWYQQGPGQDPQFLISFYEKMQSDKGSIPDRFSAQQFSDYHSELNMSSLELGDSALYFCASSARQGSSGNTIYFGEGSWLTVV.

The chain employs TRBV2 and TRBJ1-6; the match to TRBD1 covers 7 bases. After removal of 7 bases from V and 7 bases from J, the junction contained 4 bases not matched to a gene. From germline, CDR1 is SNHLY and CDR2 FYNNEI. This CDR3 spans 13 amino acids. The CDR3 region has the DNA TGTGCCAGCAAACAGGGGAACAATTCACCCCTCCACTTT. Its translation is CASKQGNNSPLHF.

V usage is TRBV19 and J usage is TRBJ2-7; perhaps TRBD1 as D (5 bases). The V end lost 5 bases, the J end lost 2 bases, and 13 bases lay between the germline ends. The CDR3 totals 14 residues. The V gene's germline CDR1 is LNHDA and CDR2 SQIVND (reference sequence). CDR3 sequence: CASSEAGSTYEQYF. For the CDR3, the DNA is TGTGCCAGTAGTGAGGCAGGGTCTACCTACGAGCAGTACTTC.

The chain employs TRBV19 and TRBJ2-5, with 13 bases matching TRBD2. The V and J ends lost 6 bases and 2 bases, in that order; junction bases with no gene match: 6. The CDR3 contains 16 residues. Germline V gives CDR1 LNHDA, CDR2 SQIVND (reference sequence). CDR3 in amino acids: CASSRTSGSGQETQYF. In nucleotides, the CDR3 is TGTGCCAGTAGCCGGACTAGCGGGAGTGGGCAAGAGACCCAGTACTTC.

V gene TRBV6-1 combines with J gene TRBJ2-3, with D unresolved. The CDR3 spans 15 residues. The ends were cut back, 1 base at V and 0 bases at J, with 8 bases in the middle. Germline assignment: CDR1 MNHNS and CDR2 SASEGT. The CDR3 bases are TGTGCCAGCAGTGAAGAAGCCACTAGCACAGATACGCAGTATTTT. Its protein product is CASSEEATSTDTQYF.